The clone carrying this T cell receptor (beta chain) was detected ten times or more. Its antigen remains unidentified. TCRdb itself ran the multiplex PCR reads through MiXCR, one entry per CDR3 protein. The sample has about 230,000 distinct CDR3 sequences, 32% seen once. Samples came from axillary lymph nodes draining the breast cancer. This sample stems from a study of breast tumors, draining lymph nodes, adjacent tissues. General study points: Luminal-like breast cancer showed significantly higher tumor–nontumor repertoire similarity than basal-like.

This CDR3 contains 14 residues. The ends were cut back, 9 bases at V and 3 bases at J, with 18 bases in the middle. CDR1 and CDR2 from the germline V gene are MNHEY and SVGEGT. The chain links TRBV6-2 or TRBV6-3 to TRBJ2-7; D is unclear. Material for sequencing was axillary lymph node tissue. The TCR comes from a female donor with breast cancer. Some clones in this sample may be carry-over from other donors' samples. DNA for the CDR3: TGTGCCAGTAAATTGGGCGCATTTCGCTACGAGCAGTACTTC. Translation: CASKLGAFRYEQYF.